This passage covers 27 T cell receptor beta chains from one sample sequenced in a study of T cell repertoires in cytomegalovirus infection. One entry per CDR3 protein results from TCRdb running MiXCR on the reads. The sample lists about 140,000 distinct CDR3 sequences; about 6% were seen once. The specimen was PBMCs. Receptor source: a human donor in good health (CMV status not recorded). Some clones in this sample may be carry-over from other donors' samples.

This clonotype has ten or more counts. The chain combines TRBV20-1 with TRBJ2-1, with unresolved D. CDR1 and CDR2 from the germline V gene are DFQATT and SNEGSKA (reference sequence). Between the trimmed V and J ends, which lost 0 bases and 9 bases, there was a span of 12 bases. The CDR3 has 13 residues. The CDR3 protein is CSARDGASLEQFF. CDR3 DNA sequence: TGCAGTGCTAGAGATGGAGCCTCACTTGAGCAGTTCTTC.

The chain has TRBV2 and TRBJ2-7, with D unresolved. Germline CDR1 reads SNHLY; CDR2 reads FYNNEI. V was cut by 7 bases and J by 3 bases, with 4 bases left in between. This CDR3 region has 10 residues. CDR3: CASKDYEQYF. CDR3 nucleotides: TGTGCCAGCAAGGACTACGAGCAGTACTTC.

The chain recombines TRBV6-2 or TRBV6-3 with TRBJ2-2, with TRBD1 matching 7 bases. This CDR3 contains 14 residues. Germline assignment: CDR1 MNHEY and CDR2 SVGEGT. V shed 5 bases and J 6 bases; nucleotides not matched to a gene: 6. CDR3 DNA sequence: TGTGCCAGCAGTCCGCACAGGGGCTCCGGGGAGCTGTTTTTT. Translating it yields CASSPHRGSGELFF.

V is TRBV7-2 and J is TRBJ2-7, with 7 bases fitting TRBD2. The CDR3 extends over 14 amino acids. Germline V gives CDR1 SGHTA, CDR2 FQGNSA. The V segment lost 7 bases and the J segment 4 bases; nucleotides outside the gene matches: 10. CDR3 in amino acids: CASTLMGRGYEQYF. The CDR3 region has the DNA TGTGCCAGCACCCTAATGGGGCGGGGGTACGAGCAGTACTTC.

With respect to this clonotype: A read error may be the cause here, since a much bigger clone is one base away. The chain carries TRBV28 and TRBJ1-1; TRBD1 aligns across 8 bases. The CDR3 spans 15 residues. V was pared by 3 bases and J by 6 bases, with 9 bases of the junction left unmatched. The germline V gene encodes CDR1 MDHEN and CDR2 SYDVKM. In nucleotides, the CDR3 is TGTGCCAGCAGTTTTCAGGGGGCCGTACAGGCTGAAGCTTTCTTT. It translates to CASSFQGAVQAEAFF.

This clonotype was counted between two and nine times. The V call is TRBV5-6, the J call TRBJ1-2; tentatively, D is TRBD1 (6 bases). V gave up 4 bases and J gave up 10 bases, with 20 bases separating them. The CDR3 totals 14 residues. Per the germline V gene, CDR1 is SGHDT and CDR2 is YYEEEE. Here the CDR3 DNA reads TGTGCCAGCAGCCCGAACAGGGAGGGAGGGATCTACACCTTC. Its protein product is CASSPNREGGIYTF.

This clonotype was picked up many times. The genes are TRBV7-2 and TRBJ1-5; D not certain. Trimming pared 2 bases from V and 4 bases from J, leaving 9 bases between. Looked up from germline, CDR1 is SGHTA and CDR2 is FQGNSA. CDR3 length: 14 amino acids. The CDR3 is CASSLPGLNQPQHF. The CDR3 bases are TGTGCCAGCAGCTTACCCGGGCTGAATCAGCCCCAGCATTTT.

This clonotype was detected many times. The genes are TRBV19 and TRBJ1-1, with 7 nucleotides matching TRBD1. In germline, CDR1 is LNHDA, CDR2 SQIVND (reference sequence). Losses at the gene ends were 4 bases for V and 1 base for J; bases not matched to a gene: 6. CDR3 length: 15 residues. The CDR3: CASSSTGQSNTEAFF. The DNA of the CDR3 is TGTGCCAGTAGTAGCACGGGACAGTCGAACACTGAAGCTTTCTTT.

This clonotype has only a few counts. The chain couples TRBV20-1 to TRBJ1-5, with D maybe TRBD1 (5 bases). Germline CDR1 and CDR2: DFQATT and SNEGSKA (reference sequence). Trimming cost V 5 bases and J 1 base, with 15 bases left between them. This CDR3 comprises 15 residues. CDR3 DNA sequence: TGCAGTGCTGCCTTGTGGGGGGAAAGCAATCAGCCCCAGCATTTT. The encoded protein is CSAALWGESNQPQHF.

As for this clonotype: A much larger clonotype is one base distant, so this may be a read error. The rearrangement links TRBV7-9 to TRBJ2-7; D gene unclear. Germline V lookup: CDR1 SEHNR, CDR2 FQNEAQ (reference sequence). V was clipped by 5 bases and J by 3 bases, with 8 bases between them. This CDR3 region has 12 residues. CDR3 DNA sequence: TGTGCCAGCAGCACGACTGGCTACGAGCAGTACTTC. Encoded protein: CASSTTGYEQYF.

In this sample, this clonotype turned up many times. The J gene is TRBJ2-7, the V gene TRBV12-3 or TRBV12-4, with D possibly being TRBD1 or TRBD2 (5 bases each). The CDR3 loop spans 15 amino acids. Trimming pared 5 bases from V and 3 bases from J, leaving 17 bases between. For the CDR3, the DNA is TGTGCCAGCAGTCCCCGTGGGGTTGGGGGCTACGAGCAGTACTTC. Its translation: CASSPRGVGGYEQYF.

This clonotype was found many times. The chain recombines TRBV19 with TRBJ2-7, with 7 bases lining up with TRBD1. V dropped 4 bases and J dropped 1; count of bases not matched to a gene: 4. Germline CDR1 is LNHDA and CDR2 is SQIVND (reference sequence). The CDR3 covers 14 residues. This chain's CDR3 is CASSTQTGSYEQYF. In DNA form, the CDR3 reads TGTGCCAGTAGTACCCAGACAGGGTCCTACGAGCAGTACTTC.

The sample holds many counts of this clonotype. The rearrangement joins TRBV7-3 to TRBJ2-1; TRBD2 agrees at 9 bases. Germline CDR1 SGHTA, CDR2 FQGTGA. The CDR3 is 15 amino acids. V was pared by 1 base and J by 5 bases, with 3 bases of the junction left unmatched. The CDR3, as DNA: TGTGCCAGCAGCTTAAGCGGGGGGGACCACAATGAGCAGTTCTTC. As protein: CASSLSGGDHNEQFF. The full variable domain, its missing parts supplied by reference TRBV7-3 and TRBJ2-1, is GAGVSQTPSNKVTEKGKYVELRCDPISGHTALYWYRQSLGQGPEFLIYFQGTGAADDSGLPNDRFFAVRPEGSVSTLKIQRTERGDSAVYLCASSLSGGDHNEQFFGPGTRLTVL.

This clonotype was detected ten times or more. This rearrangement joins TRBV11-2 to TRBJ2-5; perhaps TRBD2 as D (6 bases). Germline CDR1 reads SGHAT; CDR2 reads FQNNGV. The CDR3 runs 15 residues. Between the trimmed V and J ends, which lost 5 bases and 7 bases, there was a span of 20 bases. The CDR3 loop reads CASSAGLQSRGTQYF. In nucleotides, the CDR3 is TGTGCCAGCAGCGCGGGACTGCAATCAAGGGGGACCCAGTACTTC.

The CDR3 loop reads CASSQKAGTDQPQHF. CDR3 in DNA: TGTGCCAGCAGCCAAAAGGCGGGAACGGATCAGCCCCAGCATTTT. The chain is built from TRBV4-2 and TRBJ1-5, with D unresolved. The CDR3 loop spans 15 amino acids. V lost 2 bases to trimming and J lost 5 bases, with 13 bases between them. Germline lookup yields CDR1 LGHNA and CDR2 YNFKEQ.

This clonotype was detected many times. The CDR3 DNA reads as TGCGCCAGCAGCCATACGCCGGGACAGACCGCTGAAGCTTTCTTT. This sequence encodes CASSHTPGQTAEAFF. V gene TRBV4-1 combines with J gene TRBJ1-1, with 7 bases fitting TRBD1. The CDR3 has 15 amino acids. Trimming removed 3 bases from V and 6 bases from J; junction bases left unmatched: 10. Germline V gene data show CDR1 as MGHRA and CDR2 as YSYEKL.

This clonotype has ten or more counts. The V call is TRBV7-2, the J call TRBJ2-7, with TRBD2 matching 15 bases. The CDR3 runs 16 residues. Germline V lookup: CDR1 SGHTA, CDR2 FQGNSA. Trimming took 3 bases from V and 3 from J; bases not matched to a gene: 3. CDR3 coding DNA: TGTGCCAGCAGCTTGGGACTAGCGGGGGGACTCTACGAGCAGTACTTC. Residues: CASSLGLAGGLYEQYF.

This clonotype was recorded many times. The chain has TRBV27 and TRBJ2-7, with 7 bases aligning to TRBD1. J was trimmed by 6 bases and V by 4 bases; bases with no gene match: 12. The CDR3 covers 15 residues. Germline V gene data show CDR1 as MNHEY and CDR2 as SMNVEV (reference sequence). The CDR3 region is CASSSRQGRYLEQYF. The CDR3 nucleotides are TGTGCCAGCAGTTCCCGACAGGGACGTTACCTCGAGCAGTACTTC.

This clonotype was observed at least ten times. This CDR3 is CASSLTPFRREQYF. CDR3 DNA sequence: TGTGCCAGCAGCTTAACCCCCTTTAGACGGGAGCAGTACTTC. The genes are TRBV7-2 and TRBJ2-7; D remains ambiguous. Germline lookup yields CDR1 SGHTA and CDR2 FQGNSA. There are 14 residues in the CDR3. The V gene lost 2 bases and the J gene lost 7 bases, with 15 bases spanning the gap.

This clonotype was seen more than once but under ten times. The gene calls are TRBV29-1 and TRBJ1-2; no clear D gene. V was clipped by 3 bases and J by 4 bases, with 24 bases between them. CDR1 SQVTM and CDR2 ANQGSEA come from the germline V gene. CDR3 size: 17 residues. Written as DNA, the CDR3 is TGCAGCGTTGATCAAGGCCCCCTGGAATTTCGGACCTATGGCTACACCTTC. Translating it yields CSVDQGPLEFRTYGYTF.

This clonotype was counted many times. The V gene is TRBV6-6, the J gene TRBJ1-1, with D unresolved. The CDR3 length is 13 residues. In germline, CDR1 is MNHNY, CDR2 SVGAGI (reference sequence). V lost 2 bases, J lost 2 bases, and 6 bases lay in between. In DNA, the CDR3 is TGTGCCAGCAGTTACCCTCTTAACACTGAAGCTTTCTTT. It encodes CASSYPLNTEAFF.

The chain has TRBV2 and TRBJ2-5, with D perhaps matching TRBD1 (6 bases). CDR3 length: 13 residues. Deletions cut 8 bases from V and 5 bases from J, with 15 bases between. Germline V gene lookup returns CDR1 SNHLY and CDR2 FYNNEI. As DNA, the CDR3 is TGTGCCAGCCACTACAGGGAATTGGAGACCCAGTACTTC. It specifies CASHYRELETQYF. Filled out from reference TRBV2 and TRBJ2-5, the complete variable domain reads EPEVTQTPSHQVTQMGQEVILRCVPISNHLYFYWYRQILGQKVEFLVSFYNNEISEKSEIFDDQFSVERPDGSNFTLKIRSTKLEDSAMYFCASHYRELETQYFGPGTRLLVL.

This clonotype occurred many times. The rearrangement links TRBV7-2 to TRBJ1-1; D uncertain. The CDR3 contains 12 residues. Trimming stripped 5 bases from V and 5 bases from J, with 9 bases between. Germline loops: CDR1 SGHTA, CDR2 FQGNSA. The CDR3 coding sequence is TGTGCCAGCAGCGGATTTGGGACTGAAGCTTTCTTT. Its translation: CASSGFGTEAFF. The full variable domain, in which reference TRBV7-2 and TRBJ1-1 provide the parts outside the CDR3, is GAGVSQSPSNKVTEKGKDVELRCDPISGHTALYWYRQSLGQGLEFLIYFQGNSAPDKSGLPSDRFSAERTGGSVSTLTIQRTQQEDSAVYLCASSGFGTEAFFGQGTRLTVV.

This clonotype was detected ten times or more. The V call is TRBV11-2, the J call TRBJ1-6; D gene ambiguous. Germline CDR1 SGHAT, CDR2 FQNNGV. V gave up 6 bases and J gave up 7 bases, with 13 bases separating them. The length of the CDR3 is 14 residues. The CDR3 DNA sequence: TGTGCCAGCAGGACCGCGTGGGGAAATTCACCCCTCCACTTT. This sequence encodes CASRTAWGNSPLHF.

Sample share makes this clonotype medium-sized. The chain is built from TRBV7-2 and TRBJ2-2, with D maybe TRBD1 (5 bases). The CDR3 loop spans 16 amino acids. Trimming pared 1 base from V and 2 bases from J, leaving 11 bases between. Germline V gene lookup returns CDR1 SGHTA and CDR2 FQGNSA. CDR3 sequence (DNA): TGTGCCAGCAGCTTAGATCCTCAGGGTAACACCGGGGAGCTGTTTTTT. It specifies CASSLDPQGNTGELFF.

The chain is built from TRBV24-1 and TRBJ2-1, with TRBD1 matching 9 bases. CDR3 size: 17 residues. V was clipped by 3 bases and J by 1 base; unmatched bases: 6. Germline V gives CDR1 KGHDR, CDR2 SFDVKD. Here the CDR3 reads CATSDITGGNSYNEQFF. In nucleotides, the CDR3 is TGTGCCACCAGTGATATAACAGGGGGCAATTCCTACAATGAGCAGTTCTTC.

V is TRBV20-1 and J is TRBJ1-1; D remains ambiguous. Germline V gene lookup returns CDR1 DFQATT and CDR2 SNEGSKA (reference sequence). Trimming took off 5 bases at V and 1 base at J, with 2 bases between the two ends. This CDR3 region has 10 residues. The CDR3 here is CSARNTEAFF. The CDR3 nucleotides read TGCAGTGCTCGGAACACTGAAGCTTTCTTT.